This T cell receptor beta chain was obtained from a study of vaccination and CD4 T cells after COVID-19. The Oncomine TCR Beta short-read assay generated sequence data from the DNA of cultured CD4+ T cells. TCRdb itself ran the PCR reads through MiXCR, one entry per CDR3 protein. The sample has more than 15,000 distinct CDR3 sequences; around 40% are singletons. As regards this clonotype: Its target is unknown.

The treatment is: approximately 9-day PBMC culture with coronavirus spike peptide pools or control peptides (ViraFEST assay). The CDR3 totals 13 residues. Trimming left V 3 bases short and J 4 bases short, with 8 bases between. CDR1 is ENHRY, CDR2 SYGVKD, per germline. The chain joins TRBV10-3 to TRBJ2-3, with D unresolved. The sequencing used CD4+ T cells from blood, cultured in vitro, collected before SARS-CoV-2 vaccination. This TCR was recovered from a human donor who had recovered from COVID-19. Here the CDR3 reads CAISDGIADTQYF. The CDR3 DNA reads as TGTGCCATCAGTGACGGAATCGCAGATACGCAGTATTTT.